This T cell receptor beta chain was sequenced for a study of blood T cell dynamics during melanoma immunotherapy. Specified time point: pre-treatment baseline. TCRdb keeps only in-frame clones here, not all; method: immunoSEQ multiplex PCR. This table has about 8,500 clones, approximately 77% appearing once. This sequence was found in a human donor with melanoma. This specimen consisted of blood, obtained from a patient treated with checkpoint blockade.

CDR3 residues: CASSSDMGVLGNTIYF. CDR3 sequence (DNA): TGTGCCAGCAGCTCCGACATGGGTGTTCTCGGAAACACCATATATTTT. The chain has TRBV5-6 and TRBJ1-3; D ambiguous. The CDR3 runs 16 residues. Trimming removed 3 bases at V and 4 bases at J, with 17 bases between. Looked up from germline, CDR1 is SGHDT and CDR2 is YYEEEE. The whole variable domain, remainder taken from reference TRBV5-6 and TRBJ1-3, is DAGVTQSPTHLIKTRGQQVTLRCSPKSGHDTVSWYQQALGQGPQFIFQYYEEEERQRGNFPDRFSGHQFPNYSSELNVNALLLGDSALYLCASSSDMGVLGNTIYFGEGSWLTVV.